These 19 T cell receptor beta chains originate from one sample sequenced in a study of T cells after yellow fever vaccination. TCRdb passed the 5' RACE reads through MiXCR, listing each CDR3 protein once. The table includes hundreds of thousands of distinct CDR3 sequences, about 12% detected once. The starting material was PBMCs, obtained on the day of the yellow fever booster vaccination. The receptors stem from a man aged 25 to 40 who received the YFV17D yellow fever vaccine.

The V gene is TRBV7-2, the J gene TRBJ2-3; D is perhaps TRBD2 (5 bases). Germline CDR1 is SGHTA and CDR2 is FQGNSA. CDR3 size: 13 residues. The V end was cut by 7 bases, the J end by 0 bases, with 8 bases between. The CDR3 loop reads CASTRTSTDTQYF. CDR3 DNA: TGTGCCAGCACCAGGACTAGCACAGATACGCAGTATTTT.

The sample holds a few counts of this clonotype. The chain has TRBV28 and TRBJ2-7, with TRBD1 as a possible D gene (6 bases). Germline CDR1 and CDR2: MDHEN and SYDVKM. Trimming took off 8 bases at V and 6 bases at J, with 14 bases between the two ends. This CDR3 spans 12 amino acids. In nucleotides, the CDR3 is TGTGCCAGCGGGGGCAACACTGCCGAGCAGTACTTC. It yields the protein CASGGNTAEQYF.

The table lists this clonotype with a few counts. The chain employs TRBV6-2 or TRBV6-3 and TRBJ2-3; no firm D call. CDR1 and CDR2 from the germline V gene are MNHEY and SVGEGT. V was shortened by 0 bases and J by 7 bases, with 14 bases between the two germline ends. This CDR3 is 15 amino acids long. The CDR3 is CASSYSTVGEHTQYF. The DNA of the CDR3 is TGTGCCAGCAGTTACTCGACGGTAGGAGAACATACGCAGTATTTT.

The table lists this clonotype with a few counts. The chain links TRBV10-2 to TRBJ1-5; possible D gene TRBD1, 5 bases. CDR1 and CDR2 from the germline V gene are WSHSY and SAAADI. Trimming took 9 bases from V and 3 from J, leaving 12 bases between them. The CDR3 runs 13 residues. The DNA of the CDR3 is TGCGCCAGTGGGGCGGTAGCCAATCAGCCCCAGCATTTT. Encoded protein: CASGAVANQPQHF.

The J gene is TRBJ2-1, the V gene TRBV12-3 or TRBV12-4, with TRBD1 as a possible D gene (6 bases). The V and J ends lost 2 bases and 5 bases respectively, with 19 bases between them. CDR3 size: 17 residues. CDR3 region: CASSLYWTERLNNEQFF. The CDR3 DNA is TGTGCCAGCAGTTTATATTGGACAGAGAGACTAAACAATGAGCAGTTCTTC.

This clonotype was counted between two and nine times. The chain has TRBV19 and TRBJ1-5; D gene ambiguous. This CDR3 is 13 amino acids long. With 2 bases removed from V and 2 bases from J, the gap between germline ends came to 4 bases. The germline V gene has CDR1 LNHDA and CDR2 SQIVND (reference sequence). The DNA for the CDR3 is TGTGCCAGTAGTATACGACGCAATCAGCCCCAGCATTTT. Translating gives CASSIRRNQPQHF.

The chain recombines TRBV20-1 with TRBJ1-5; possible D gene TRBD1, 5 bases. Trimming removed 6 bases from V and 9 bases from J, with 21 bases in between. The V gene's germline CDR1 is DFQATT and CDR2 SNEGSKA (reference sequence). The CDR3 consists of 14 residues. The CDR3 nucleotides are TGCAGTGCCCCAGACGAAGGGGACCAGGGGCCCCAGCATTTT. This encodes CSAPDEGDQGPQHF.

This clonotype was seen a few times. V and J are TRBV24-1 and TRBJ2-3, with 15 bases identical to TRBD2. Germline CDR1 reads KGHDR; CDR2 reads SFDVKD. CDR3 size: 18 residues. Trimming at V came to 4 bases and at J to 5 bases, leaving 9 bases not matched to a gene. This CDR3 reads CATSDRGLAGGPLDTQYF. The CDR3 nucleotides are TGTGCCACCAGTGACCGCGGACTAGCGGGAGGGCCATTAGATACGCAGTATTTT.

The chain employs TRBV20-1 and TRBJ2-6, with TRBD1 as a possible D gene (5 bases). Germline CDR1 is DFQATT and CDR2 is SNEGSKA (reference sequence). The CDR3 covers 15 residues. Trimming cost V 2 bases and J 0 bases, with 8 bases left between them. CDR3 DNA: TGCAGTGCTAGAACAGGCGGCTCTGGGGCCAACGTCCTGACTTTC. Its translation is CSARTGGSGANVLTF.

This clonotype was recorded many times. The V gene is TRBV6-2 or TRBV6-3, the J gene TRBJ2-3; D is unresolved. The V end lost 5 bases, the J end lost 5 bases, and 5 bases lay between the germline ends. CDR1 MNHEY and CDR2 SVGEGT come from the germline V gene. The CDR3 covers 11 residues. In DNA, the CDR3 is TGTGCCAGCAGTAAGCGAGATACGCAGTATTTT. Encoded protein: CASSKRDTQYF.

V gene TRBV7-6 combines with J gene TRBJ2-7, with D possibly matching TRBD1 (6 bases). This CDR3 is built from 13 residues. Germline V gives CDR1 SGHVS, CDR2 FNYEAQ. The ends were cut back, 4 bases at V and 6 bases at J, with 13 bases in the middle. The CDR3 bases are TGTGCCAGCAGCTCTCAACAGGGTTTCGAGCAGTACTTC. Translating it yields CASSSQQGFEQYF. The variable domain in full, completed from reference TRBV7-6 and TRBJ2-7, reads GAGVSQSPRYKVTKRGQDVALRCDPISGHVSLYWYRQALGQGPEFLTYFNYEAQQDKSGLPNDRFSAERPEGSISTLTIQRTEQRDSAMYRCASSSQQGFEQYFGPGTRLTVT.

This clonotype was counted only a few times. The CDR3 DNA reads as TGTGCCAGCAGGGACGGCCCCGGGGCCTATGGCTACACCTTC. It is translated as CASRDGPGAYGYTF. The rearrangement joins TRBV6-1 to TRBJ1-2, with D perhaps TRBD1 (5 bases). Trimming removed 6 bases at V and 4 bases at J, with 15 bases between. In germline, CDR1 is MNHNS, CDR2 SASEGT. This CDR3 has 14 amino acids.

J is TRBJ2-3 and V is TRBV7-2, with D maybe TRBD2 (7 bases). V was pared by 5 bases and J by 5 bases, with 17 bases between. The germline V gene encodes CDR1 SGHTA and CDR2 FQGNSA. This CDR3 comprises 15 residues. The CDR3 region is CASSRNGGLRDTQYF. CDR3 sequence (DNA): TGTGCCAGCAGCCGGAACGGGGGGCTTCGAGATACGCAGTATTTT.

The CDR3 sequence: CASSLMGGFVQETQYF. Written as DNA, the CDR3 is TGTGCCAGCAGCTTGATGGGAGGGTTCGTTCAAGAGACCCAGTACTTC. The chain is built from TRBV7-9 and TRBJ2-5, with TRBD2 matching 7 bases. The CDR3 spans 16 residues. V shed 3 bases and J 2 bases; nucleotides not matched to a gene: 9. CDR1 is SEHNR, CDR2 FQNEAQ, per germline (reference sequence).

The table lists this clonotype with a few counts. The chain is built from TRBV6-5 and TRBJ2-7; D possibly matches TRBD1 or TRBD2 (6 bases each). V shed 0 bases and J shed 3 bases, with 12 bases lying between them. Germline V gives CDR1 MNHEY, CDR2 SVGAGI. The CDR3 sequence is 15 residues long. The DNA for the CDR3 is TGTGCCAGCAGTTACTCGCCCGGGGGCGACTACGAGCAGTACTTC. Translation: CASSYSPGGDYEQYF.

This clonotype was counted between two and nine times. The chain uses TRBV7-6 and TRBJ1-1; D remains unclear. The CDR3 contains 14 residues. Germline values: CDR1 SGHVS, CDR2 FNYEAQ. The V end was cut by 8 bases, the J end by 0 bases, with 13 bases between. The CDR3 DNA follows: TGTGCCAGCGCTTTAGAGGGAATGAACACTGAAGCTTTCTTT. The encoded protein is CASALEGMNTEAFF.

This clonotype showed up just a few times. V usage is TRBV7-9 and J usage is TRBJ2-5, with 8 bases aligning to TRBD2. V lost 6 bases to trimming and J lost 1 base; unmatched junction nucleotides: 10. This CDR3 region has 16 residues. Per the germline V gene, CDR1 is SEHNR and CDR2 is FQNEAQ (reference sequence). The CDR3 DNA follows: TGTGCCAGCAGGCCCAACCTAGCGGGCCTCCAAGAGACCCAGTACTTC. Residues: CASRPNLAGLQETQYF.

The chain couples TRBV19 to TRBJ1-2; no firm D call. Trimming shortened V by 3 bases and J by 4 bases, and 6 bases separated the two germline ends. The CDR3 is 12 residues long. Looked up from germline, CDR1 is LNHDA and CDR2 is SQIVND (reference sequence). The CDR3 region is CASSISGYGYTF. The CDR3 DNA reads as TGTGCCAGTAGTATCTCTGGCTATGGCTACACCTTC.

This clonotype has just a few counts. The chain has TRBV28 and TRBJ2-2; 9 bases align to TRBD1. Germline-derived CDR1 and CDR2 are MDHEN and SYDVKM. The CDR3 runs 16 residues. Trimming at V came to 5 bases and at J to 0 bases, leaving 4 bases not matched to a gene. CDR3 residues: CASSTRQGANTGELFF. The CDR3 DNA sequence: TGTGCCAGCAGTACCCGACAGGGGGCGAACACCGGGGAGCTGTTTTTT.